The clone carrying this T cell receptor beta chain was found many times. A TCRbeta library incorporating unique molecular identifiers was prepared. TCRdb analysed the PCR reads with MiXCR anew, one entry per CDR3 protein. The profile shows around 600,000 distinct CDR3 sequences, over 9.5% of them singletons. The data were obtained in a study of T-cell reconstitution after alpha-beta-depleted transplantation in children. Germline V gene data show CDR1 as DFQATT and CDR2 as SNEGSKA (reference sequence). The CDR3 covers 16 residues. V was clipped by 6 bases and J by 13 bases, with 31 bases between them. The receptor was isolated from a human donor who donated a stem cell graft to a child with acute myeloid leukemia. The sample in question was PBMCs from the stem cell graft donor, obtained from the stem cell graft. The chain employs TRBV20-1 and TRBJ2-1, with D perhaps TRBD2 (6 bases). The CDR3 region has the DNA TGCAGTGCCCCCCCGAGGCTAGCGTTATGGGATTTTATCCAGTTCTTC. It translates to CSAPPRLALWDFIQFF.